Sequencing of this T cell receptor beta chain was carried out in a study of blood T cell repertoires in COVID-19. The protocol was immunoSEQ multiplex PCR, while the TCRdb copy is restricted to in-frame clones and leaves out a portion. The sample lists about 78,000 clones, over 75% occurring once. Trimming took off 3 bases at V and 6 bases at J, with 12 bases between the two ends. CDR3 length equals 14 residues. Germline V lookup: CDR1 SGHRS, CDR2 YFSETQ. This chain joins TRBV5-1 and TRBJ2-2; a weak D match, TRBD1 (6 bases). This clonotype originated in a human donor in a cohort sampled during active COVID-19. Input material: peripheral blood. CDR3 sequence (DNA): TGCGCCAGCAGCTCCCAGGGGTCCGCCGGGGAGCTGTTTTTT. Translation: CASSSQGSAGELFF.